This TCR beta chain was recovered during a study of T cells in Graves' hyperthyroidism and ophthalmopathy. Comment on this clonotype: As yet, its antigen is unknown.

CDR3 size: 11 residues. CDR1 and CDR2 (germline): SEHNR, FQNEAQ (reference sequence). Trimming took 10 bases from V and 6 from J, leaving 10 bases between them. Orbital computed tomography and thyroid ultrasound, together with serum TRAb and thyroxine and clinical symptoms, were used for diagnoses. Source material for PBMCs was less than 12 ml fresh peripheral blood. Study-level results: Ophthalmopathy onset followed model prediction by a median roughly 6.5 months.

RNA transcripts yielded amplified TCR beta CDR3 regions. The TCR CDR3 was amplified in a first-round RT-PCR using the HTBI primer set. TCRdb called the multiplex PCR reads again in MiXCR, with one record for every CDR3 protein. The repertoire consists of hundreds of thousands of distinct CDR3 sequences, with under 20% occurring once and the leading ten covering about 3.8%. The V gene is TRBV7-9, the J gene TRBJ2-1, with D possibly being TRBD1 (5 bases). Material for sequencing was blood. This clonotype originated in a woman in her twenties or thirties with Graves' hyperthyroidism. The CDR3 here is CAIQGLNEQFF. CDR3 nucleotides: TGTGCCATCCAGGGCCTCAATGAGCAGTTCTTC.